Listed below are T cell receptor beta chains from one sample, sequenced in a study of blood T cell repertoires in COVID-19. Method: immunoSEQ multiplex PCR; TCRdb's copy keeps in-frame clones and lacks some. Of 100,000 to 150,000 clones in the sample, roughly 86% were seen once. The sequenced material came from peripheral blood. The receptor source for this set is a woman between 65 and 79 years old with COVID-19, enrolled during active disease. The CDR3 runs from the conserved cysteine through the conserved F or W. The D gene is left open where the match is weak. Clone size is shown for a subset of rows, as once, few, many or a class of expanded clone.

>TRBD1|TRBV3-1/TRBV3-2|-|TRBJ1-5
TGTGCCAGCAGCCCGACAGGGGACAATCAGCCCCAGCATTTT
CASSPTGDNQPQHF
>TRBD2|TRBV24-1|-|TRBJ2-5
TGTGCCACCAGCGGGGGGGCTTTTGAGACCCAGTACTTC
CATSGGAFETQYF
>-|TRBV5-6|-|TRBJ2-5
TGTGCCAGCAGCCCCCAAGCCCGGAGGGGATTGGAGACCCAGTACTTC
CASSPQARRGLETQYF
>-|TRBV6-5|-|TRBJ1-3
TGTGCCAGCAGCGGGGATTCCTCTGGAAACACCATATATTTT
CASSGDSSGNTIYF
>-|TRBV23-1|-|TRBJ1-1
TGCGCCAGCAGTCAATCGGGTACGGGGGGGGCTATATGTGAAGCTTTCTTT
CASSQSGTGGAICEAFF
>TRBD1|TRBV29-1|-|TRBJ2-7
TGCAGCGTAGGGACAGGTTTCGAGCAGTACTTC
CSVGTGFEQYF
>TRBD2|TRBV4-1|-|TRBJ2-3
TGCGCCAGCAGCCCTAGCGGGGTCACAGATACGCAGTATTTT
CASSPSGVTDTQYF
>TRBD2|TRBV27|-|TRBJ2-1
TGTGCCAGCAGTTTACCGCGACTAGCGGGGGGAGACAATGAGCAGTTCTTC
CASSLPRLAGGDNEQFF
>TRBD1|TRBV24-1|once|TRBJ2-1
TGTGCCACCAGTGAAGGGACAGGGGGCCCCAGGAACAATGAGCAGTTCTTC
CATSEGTGGPRNNEQFF
>-|TRBV27|-|TRBJ1-4
TGTGCCAGCAGGGGGGGGGCGAGGGCTAATGAAAAACTGTTTTTT
CASRGGARANEKLFF
>TRBD1|TRBV27|-|TRBJ1-6
TGTGCCAGCAGTTTCAGACAGGGGCCCTTCCCCCTCCACTTT
CASSFRQGPFPLHF
>-|TRBV5-1|once|TRBJ2-2
TGCGCCAGCAGCTTTGTACAGGCGAACACCGGGGAGCTGTTTTTT
CASSFVQANTGELFF
>-|TRBV6-4|once|TRBJ2-2
TGTGCCAGCAGTGCCGGGACGAACACCGGGGAGCTGTTTTTT
CASSAGTNTGELFF
>-|TRBV2|-|TRBJ2-7
TGTGCCAGCAACCAACAGGGTTCCTCCGAGCAGTACTTC
CASNQQGSSEQYF
>TRBD1|TRBV2|few|TRBJ1-6
TGTGCCAGCAGCAAGGACAGGGGAGCAGCCTATAATTCACCCCTCCACTTT
CASSKDRGAAYNSPLHF
>-|TRBV6-1|-|TRBJ1-4
TGTGCCAGCAGTGAAGTAGTCGAAAAACTGTTTTTT
CASSEVVEKLFF
>-|TRBV13|-|TRBJ1-3
TGTGCCAGCAGCCGATGGAGGGAGGTCTCTGGAAACACCATATATTTT
CASSRWREVSGNTIYF
>TRBD2|TRBV4-2|-|TRBJ2-1
TGTGCCAGCAGCGGCGGGGGGGCGGGCAATGAGCAGTTCTTC
CASSGGGAGNEQFF
>TRBD1|TRBV18|-|TRBJ2-7
TGTGCCAGCTCACCGGGACAGGGCACTCCTCCCTACGAGCAGTACTTC
CASSPGQGTPPYEQYF
>TRBD1|TRBV7-2|-|TRBJ1-1
TGTGCCAGCAGCCCTACTCGACAGGGGAACACTGAAGCTTTCTTT
CASSPTRQGNTEAFF
>TRBD1|TRBV30|-|TRBJ2-2
TGTGCCTGCACCGCAGTCGACAGGGGGCAAAGCGGGGAGCTGTTTTTT
CACTAVDRGQSGELFF
>TRBD2|TRBV4-2|-|TRBJ2-2
TGTGCCAGCAGCAGAGACCTAGCGGGGACCGGGGAGCTGTTTTTT
CASSRDLAGTGELFF